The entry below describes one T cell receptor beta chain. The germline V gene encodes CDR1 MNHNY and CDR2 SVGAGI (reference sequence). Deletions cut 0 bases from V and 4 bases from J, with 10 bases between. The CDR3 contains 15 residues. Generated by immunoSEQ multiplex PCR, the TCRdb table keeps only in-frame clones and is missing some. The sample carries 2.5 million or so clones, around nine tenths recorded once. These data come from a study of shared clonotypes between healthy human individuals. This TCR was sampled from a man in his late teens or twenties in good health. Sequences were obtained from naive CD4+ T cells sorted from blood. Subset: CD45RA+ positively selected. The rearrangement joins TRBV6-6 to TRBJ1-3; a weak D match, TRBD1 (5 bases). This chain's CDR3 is CASSYSEGTGNTIYF. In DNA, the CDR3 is TGTGCCAGCAGTTACTCGGAGGGGACCGGAAACACCATATATTTT.